Reported below is one T cell receptor beta chain. The entry originates in a study of shared clonotypes between healthy human individuals. Clones were sequenced by immunoSEQ multiplex PCR, and TCRdb holds only the in-frame ones, with some missing. The profile shows approximately 1.1 million clones, approximately 80% of them singletons. The CDR3 length is 18 residues. V dropped 3 bases and J dropped 5; count of bases not matched to a gene: 15. The germline gives CDR1 SGHRS, CDR2 YFSETQ. The donors, healthy adults who were HIV-negative, had experienced no recent acute infections or vaccinations. CD4+ cells yielded CD45RA+ naive and CD45RA-negative memory subsets.

The sequence was obtained from a young man in good health. Some clones in this sample may be carry-over from other donors' samples. The J gene is TRBJ2-1, the V gene TRBV5-1, with 9 bases lining up with TRBD2. The source material was memory CD4+ T cells from PBMCs. Documented subset: CD45RA-negative fraction. This CDR3 reads CASSSGPGGTSMDNEQFF. The CDR3 DNA follows: TGCGCCAGCAGCTCAGGACCGGGGGGGACTAGCATGGACAATGAGCAGTTCTTC.